These 24 T cell receptor beta chains originate from one sample sequenced in a study of T cell repertoires in cytomegalovirus infection. TCRdb reanalysed the reads using MiXCR and keeps one entry per CDR3 protein. The profile shows fewer than 400,000 distinct CDR3 sequences, about a sixth of them singletons. Material for sequencing was PBMCs. The receptors come from a human donor in good health (CMV status not recorded). Some clones in this sample may be carry-over from other donors' samples.

The chain carries TRBV13 and TRBJ2-5; D is ambiguous. The V gene's germline CDR1 is PRHDT and CDR2 FYEKMQ (reference sequence). This CDR3 is 13 amino acids long. Deletions cut 4 bases from V and 1 base from J, with 7 bases between. The CDR3 here is CASSSKPQETQYF. In DNA, the CDR3 is TGTGCCAGCAGCTCAAAGCCCCAAGAGACCCAGTACTTC.

The V gene is TRBV27, the J gene TRBJ2-7; 8 bases align to TRBD2. J was trimmed by 7 bases and V by 4 bases; bases with no gene match: 6. Germline values: CDR1 MNHEY, CDR2 SMNVEV (reference sequence). CDR3 length: 13 residues. The CDR3 coding sequence is TGTGCCAGCAGTTCCGGACCGGGAGGGGAGCAGTACTTC. It specifies CASSSGPGGEQYF.

This clonotype was picked up a small number of times. The chain carries TRBV28 and TRBJ2-7; D gene uncertain. V gave up 6 bases and J gave up 2 bases, with 20 bases separating them. In germline, CDR1 is MDHEN, CDR2 SYDVKM. The CDR3 spans 16 residues. CDR3 protein: CASSTVGKGQAYEQYF. The CDR3 DNA is TGTGCCAGCAGCACAGTGGGGAAGGGCCAGGCCTACGAGCAGTACTTC.

The rearrangement uses TRBV20-1 and TRBJ2-7, with 10 bases lining up with TRBD2. The CDR3 totals 14 residues. J gave up 5 bases and V 0 bases, and 4 bases lay outside the gene matches. The germline V gene encodes CDR1 DFQATT and CDR2 SNEGSKA (reference sequence). Here the CDR3 DNA reads TGCAGTGCTAGAGATCTGGGGACTAGCGACGAGCAGTACTTC. It yields the protein CSARDLGTSDEQYF.

This clonotype was seen more than once but under ten times. J is TRBJ1-1 and V is TRBV5-4; TRBD1 is a possible D gene (5 bases). This CDR3 contains 15 residues. Trimming took 0 bases from V and 2 from J, leaving 11 bases between them. Per germline, CDR1 SGHNT and CDR2 YYREEE (reference sequence). CDR3 coding DNA: TGTGCCAGCAGCTTGGGGAAGCAGGGAAACACTGAAGCTTTCTTT. Translation gives CASSLGKQGNTEAFF.

This clonotype has more than one count but fewer than ten. This chain links TRBV4-3 with TRBJ1-4; unclear D gene. Between the trimmed V and J ends, which lost 1 base and 4 bases, there was a span of 4 bases. The CDR3 runs 13 residues. Germline V gives CDR1 LGHNA, CDR2 YSLEER. CDR3 protein: CASSQGGNEKLFF. The CDR3 DNA is TGCGCCAGCAGCCAAGGGGGTAATGAAAAACTGTTTTTT.

V usage is TRBV6-6 and J usage is TRBJ2-4; D could derive from TRBD1 or TRBD2 (5 bases each). Germline CDR1 is MNHNY and CDR2 is SVGAGI (reference sequence). V lost 0 bases to trimming and J lost 8 bases, with 11 bases between them. The CDR3 length is 14 residues. This CDR3 reads CASSYSWDDDIQYF. The DNA for the CDR3 is TGTGCCAGCAGTTACTCCTGGGACGACGACATTCAGTACTTC.

Notes on this clonotype: A much larger clone lies one base from this, so it may be a read error. J is TRBJ1-5 and V is TRBV19, with a possible D match to TRBD1 (5 bases). CDR1 and CDR2 from the germline V gene are LNHDA and SQIVND (reference sequence). The CDR3 runs 14 residues. V lost 8 bases to trimming and J lost 4 bases, with 15 bases between them. Here the CDR3 DNA reads TGTGCCAGTTGTTTGGGGGTCGAGAATCAGCCCCAGCATTTT. This translates into CASCLGVENQPQHF.

This clonotype was counted at least ten times. The chain couples TRBV7-6 to TRBJ1-1; D unclear. CDR1 and CDR2 (germline): SGHVS, FNYEAQ. Trimming took off 5 bases at V and 0 bases at J, with 13 bases between the two ends. CDR3 length: 15 amino acids. CDR3 nucleotide sequence: TGTGCCAGCAGCGCCCTTGGTCTCTTGAACACTGAAGCTTTCTTT. Amino acids: CASSALGLLNTEAFF.

CDR3 sequence (DNA): TGCAGTGCTAGAGAAGGCAGTCCCAATCAGCCCCAGCATTTT. Its protein product is CSAREGSPNQPQHF. V and J are TRBV20-1 and TRBJ1-5; D call uncertain. The CDR3 loop spans 14 amino acids. Per germline, CDR1 DFQATT and CDR2 SNEGSKA (reference sequence). Trimming took 0 bases from V and 3 from J, leaving 9 bases between them.

This clonotype was found a few times. This rearrangement joins TRBV2 to TRBJ1-1; 8 nucleotides line up with TRBD1. V lost 7 bases to trimming and J lost 4 bases; unmatched junction nucleotides: 14. The CDR3 is 16 residues long. Germline CDR1 SNHLY, CDR2 FYNNEI. In DNA, the CDR3 is TGTGCCAGCACCTTGACCGGACAGGGATGGGGCACTGAAGCTTTCTTT. Its protein is CASTLTGQGWGTEAFF.

The chain is built from TRBV2 and TRBJ2-3, with D unclear. V was trimmed by 6 bases and J by 0 bases, leaving 10 bases between them. CDR1 and CDR2 (germline): SNHLY, FYNNEI. The CDR3 covers 14 residues. The CDR3 bases are TGTGCCAGCAGGTTGACCGAAAGCACAGATACGCAGTATTTT. Its protein product is CASRLTESTDTQYF.

The V and J genes are TRBV2 and TRBJ2-1, with D perhaps TRBD1 (5 bases). The germline CDR1 and CDR2 sequences are SNHLY and FYNNEI. Trimming removed 5 bases at V and 4 bases at J, with 6 bases between. The CDR3 consists of 12 residues. CDR3 nucleotide sequence: TGTGCCAGCAGTCGACAGTACAATGAGCAGTTCTTC. As protein: CASSRQYNEQFF.

This clonotype was seen many times. V is TRBV7-9 and J is TRBJ2-3, with 10 bases matching TRBD2. Germline assignment: CDR1 SEHNR and CDR2 FQNEAQ (reference sequence). The CDR3 contains 15 residues. Trimming took 6 bases from V and 5 from J; bases not matched to a gene: 8. The CDR3 nucleotides read TGTGCCAGCAGTCCTAGCGGGAGCAGTGTAGATACGCAGTATTTT. It encodes CASSPSGSSVDTQYF.

The chain links TRBV28 to TRBJ1-6, with D unresolved. Germline CDR1 is MDHEN and CDR2 is SYDVKM. The CDR3 contains 14 residues. Trimming removed 2 bases from V and 9 bases from J, with 11 bases in between. The CDR3 nucleotides are TGTGCCAGCAGTTTAACTGGGGAAGCTTCACCCCTCCACTTT. Translating it yields CASSLTGEASPLHF.

This clonotype was seen a few times. V is TRBV10-3 and J is TRBJ2-3; D unclear. Per germline, CDR1 ENHRY and CDR2 SYGVKD. Trimming left V 7 bases short and J 2 bases short, with 10 bases between. The CDR3 contains 13 residues. CDR3 in DNA: TGTGCCATCACCAATAGGCACACAGATACGCAGTATTTT. Translation: CAITNRHTDTQYF.

This clonotype was seen a handful of times. The V and J genes are TRBV7-8 and TRBJ2-3; tentatively, D is TRBD2 (5 bases). Germline CDR1 is SGHVS and CDR2 is FQNEAQ. The CDR3 is made up of 11 amino acids. Trimming removed 8 bases at V and 10 bases at J, with 13 bases between. The CDR3 sequence: CASGEFAAQYF. Written as DNA, the CDR3 is TGTGCCAGCGGGGAGTTCGCGGCGCAGTATTTT. The variable domain in full, with the rest retrieved from reference TRBV7-8 and TRBJ2-3, is GAGVSQSPRYKVAKRGQDVALRCDPISGHVSLFWYQQALGQGPEFLTYFQNEAQLDKSGLPSDRFFAERPEGSVSTLKIQRTQQEDSAVYLCASGEFAAQYFGPGTRLTVL.

The rearrangement joins TRBV18 to TRBJ2-7; D unclear. CDR1 and CDR2 from the germline V gene are KGHSH and LQKENI. The CDR3 consists of 16 residues. V lost 5 bases, J lost 2 bases, and 19 bases lay in between. Here the CDR3 DNA reads TGTGCCAGCTCAACAATACAAGACATCCCAGCCTACGAGCAGTACTTC. It codes for CASSTIQDIPAYEQYF.

The V gene is TRBV11-2, the J gene TRBJ2-1, with 7 bases matching TRBD2. The CDR3 extends over 16 amino acids. V shed 7 bases and J 7 bases; nucleotides not matched to a gene: 16. Germline assignment: CDR1 SGHAT and CDR2 FQNNGV. The DNA of the CDR3 is TGTGCCAGCACCCATCCGGGGGAGGGCCTAAGAAATGAGCAGTTCTTC. Protein product: CASTHPGEGLRNEQFF.

The chain combines TRBV29-1 with TRBJ1-4; a weak D match, TRBD1 (5 bases). Per germline, CDR1 SQVTM and CDR2 ANQGSEA. With 6 bases removed from V and 8 bases from J, the gap between germline ends came to 16 bases. The CDR3 totals 13 residues. CDR3 loop: CSVAGAGAEKLFF. The CDR3 nucleotides read TGCAGCGTCGCGGGTGCCGGGGCCGAAAAACTGTTTTTT.

J is TRBJ2-2 and V is TRBV6-5, with D perhaps given as TRBD1 or TRBD2 (6 bases each). The CDR3 consists of 16 residues. Trimming removed 2 bases from V and 3 bases from J, with 13 bases in between. Germline V gene sequence: CDR1 MNHEY, CDR2 SVGAGI. CDR3 bases: TGTGCCAGCAGTTACGGGGGGCCGGGACACACCGGGGAGCTGTTTTTT. Translation: CASSYGGPGHTGELFF.

The J gene is TRBJ1-5, the V gene TRBV28; D is unresolved. The CDR3 loop spans 11 amino acids. V was trimmed by 3 bases and J by 10 bases, leaving 7 bases between them. CDR1 and CDR2 from the germline V gene are MDHEN and SYDVKM. Written as DNA, the CDR3 is TGTGCCAGCAGTTTCCCGGATCCCCAGCATTTT. It yields the protein CASSFPDPQHF.

At least ten counts were recorded for this clonotype. This sequence joins TRBV12-3 or TRBV12-4 and TRBJ1-2; no clear D. The V gene lost 2 bases and the J gene lost 5 bases, with 15 bases spanning the gap. This CDR3 is 15 amino acids long. In DNA, the CDR3 is TGTGCCAGCAGTTTAAGGCCCTATGGAGGGTATGGCTACACCTTC. Its protein is CASSLRPYGGYGYTF.

The rearrangement joins TRBV30 to TRBJ1-1, with TRBD1 matching 10 bases. Germline V gives CDR1 GTSNPN, CDR2 SVGIG (reference sequence). This CDR3 region has 17 residues. J lost 4 bases, V lost 2 bases, and 13 bases had no gene match. The CDR3 is CAWSPPGTGVRVTEAFF. The CDR3 bases are TGTGCCTGGAGTCCTCCCGGGACAGGGGTTCGGGTCACTGAAGCTTTCTTT.